This T cell receptor (beta chain) came from a study of blood T cells in healthy people across ages. The donors, aged roughly 6 to 95, were healthy Caucasians from Russia. General study points: Across the age range, TCR beta diversity per million T cells fell in a roughly linear way.

Note on this clonotype: Its antigen is not identified.

Primed by a sample-barcoded 5' primer and a J-beta primer mix, a second PCR proceeded for about 7 to 11 cycles. Via MiXCR, TCRdb re-called the 5' RACE reads, giving one row per CDR3 protein. Counted here are roughly 1.7 million distinct CDR3 sequences, around 35% occurring once; the ten biggest clones make up approximately 11%. The sequencing sample was made of blood. This TCR came from a woman between 25 and 40 years old in good health.

The CDR3 here is CASSRQWGLAGGSHTDTQYF. CDR3 nucleotide sequence: TGTGCCAGCAGCCGACAATGGGGACTAGCGGGAGGGAGTCACACAGATACGCAGTATTTT. The V gene is TRBV3-1, the J gene TRBJ2-3, with 16 bases that match TRBD2. The CDR3 runs 20 residues. The ends lost 4 bases at V and 2 bases at J; junction bases unmatched: 12. Germline loops: CDR1 LGHDT, CDR2 YNNKEL (reference sequence).